These 26 T cell receptor beta chains were all obtained from the same sample, sequenced in a study of shared clonotypes between healthy human individuals. Sequencing was performed with immunoSEQ multiplex PCR; in TCRdb, only in-frame clones are kept and a portion is missing. The data contain over 400,000 clones, around 80% of them singletons. Sequenced input: PBMCs. Source of these receptors: a woman aged 40 to 50 in good health. Some clones in this sample may be carry-over from other donors' samples.

This clone was recorded only once. Other DNA sequences in the same sample also yield this CDR3. J is TRBJ2-3 and V is TRBV27, with D uncertain. V gave up 0 bases and J gave up 2 bases, with 6 bases separating them. The CDR3 sequence is 14 residues long. CDR1 and CDR2 (germline): MNHEY, SMNVEV (reference sequence). The CDR3, as DNA: TGTGCCAGCAGTTTATCGGCGTCCACAGATACGCAGTATTTT. Translating gives CASSLSASTDTQYF.

This chain connects TRBV7-8 to TRBJ2-7; 13 positions match TRBD2. Germline V gene sequence: CDR1 SGHVS, CDR2 FQNEAQ. Germline trimming cut 5 bases from V and 2 bases from J; bases unmatched to any gene: 6. The CDR3 spans 16 residues. The CDR3 loop is CASSLTGTSGTYEQYF. The CDR3 DNA sequence: TGTGCCAGCAGCCTCACCGGGACTAGCGGGACCTACGAGCAGTACTTC.

The chain's CDR3 is CASTPGQSNYGYTF. Written as DNA, the CDR3 is TGTGCCAGCACTCCGGGACAGAGTAACTATGGCTACACCTTC. The chain carries TRBV28 and TRBJ1-2; the match to TRBD1 covers 7 bases. Losses at the gene ends were 7 bases for V and 1 base for J; bases not matched to a gene: 6. CDR1 is MDHEN and CDR2 is SYDVKM in the germline V gene. The CDR3 spans 14 residues.

J is TRBJ1-4 and V is TRBV7-2, with a weak D call TRBD1 (6 bases). The CDR3 contains 16 residues. Trimming took off 6 bases at V and 8 bases at J, with 22 bases between the two ends. CDR1 and CDR2 (germline): SGHTA, FQGNSA. The CDR3 DNA follows: TGTGCCAGCAGTCCCACGTTGGGGGGGCTAGGGGAAAAACTGTTTTTT. This gives the protein CASSPTLGGLGEKLFF.

The gene calls are TRBV9 and TRBJ2-5; 11 bases agree with TRBD2. Unmatched junction bases numbered 8, after V lost 0 bases and J lost 1 base. CDR1 is SGDLS and CDR2 is YYNGEE in the germline V gene. The CDR3 loop spans 18 amino acids. The CDR3 DNA follows: TGTGCCAGCAGCGTAGGAGATAGCGGGAGGGGTTTCCAAGAGACCCAGTACTTC. This sequence encodes CASSVGDSGRGFQETQYF.

J is TRBJ1-2 and V is TRBV7-9; TRBD1 agrees at 7 bases. CDR1 is SEHNR and CDR2 is FQNEAQ in the germline V gene (reference sequence). The CDR3 runs to 17 residues. Losses at the gene ends were 5 bases for V and 0 bases for J; bases not matched to a gene: 12. CDR3 sequence reads: CASSPQGGGLANYGYTF. The CDR3 DNA reads as TGTGCCAGCAGCCCTCAGGGGGGTGGGCTCGCTAACTATGGCTACACCTTC.

This chain links TRBV10-3 with TRBJ1-2; perhaps TRBD1 as D (5 bases). The CDR3 spans 15 residues. Per the germline V gene, CDR1 is ENHRY and CDR2 is SYGVKD. Trimming took off 2 bases at V and 3 bases at J, with 13 bases between the two ends. The CDR3 protein is CAISENFDSHYGYTF. The CDR3 region has the DNA TGTGCCATCAGTGAGAACTTTGACAGTCACTATGGCTACACCTTC.

This chain links TRBV7-9 with TRBJ2-3, with a tentative D call TRBD2 (6 bases). The CDR3 contains 16 residues. The germline V gene encodes CDR1 SEHNR and CDR2 FQNEAQ (reference sequence). V was trimmed by 3 bases and J by 0 bases, leaving 13 bases between them. The CDR3 region is CASSFGSGTSTDTQYF. In DNA form, the CDR3 reads TGTGCCAGCAGCTTCGGTAGCGGCACTAGCACAGATACGCAGTATTTT.

The chain couples TRBV28 to TRBJ1-1; D remains unclear. The CDR3 totals 12 residues. Germline assignment: CDR1 MDHEN and CDR2 SYDVKM. Trimming stripped 6 bases from V and 7 bases from J, with 12 bases between. The CDR3 DNA reads TGTGCCAGCAGCCCCGGATGGGGTGAAGCTTTCTTT. It specifies CASSPGWGEAFF.

This CDR3 is CASGTESSASFF. The CDR3 DNA reads as TGTGCCAGCGGCACCGAATCATCCGCCAGTTTTTTT. The rearrangement joins TRBV2 to TRBJ1-4; D remains unclear. Germline CDR1 is SNHLY and CDR2 is FYNNEI. The V gene lost 8 bases and the J gene lost 17 bases, with 21 bases spanning the gap. The CDR3 sequence is 12 residues long.

The chain uses TRBV4-1 and TRBJ2-1, with TRBD2 matching over 10 bases. This CDR3 comprises 17 residues. Trimming removed 3 bases from V and 7 bases from J; junction bases left unmatched: 12. Germline assignment: CDR1 MGHRA and CDR2 YSYEKL. This CDR3 reads CASSQIGQREGLNEQFF. The CDR3 DNA reads TGCGCCAGCAGCCAGATAGGCCAGCGGGAGGGCCTGAATGAGCAGTTCTTC.

The V gene is TRBV7-8, the J gene TRBJ2-1, with 7 bases lining up with TRBD2. Germline assignment: CDR1 SGHVS and CDR2 FQNEAQ. V lost 5 bases and J lost 5; bases outside the gene matches: 9. This CDR3 spans 15 amino acids. The CDR3, as DNA: TGTGCCAGCAGCCCAGGACTAGTTAGGGACAATGAGCAGTTCTTC. Translating it yields CASSPGLVRDNEQFF.

The CDR3 region is CASSDPGLAGLYEQYF. CDR3 in DNA: TGCGCCAGCAGTGACCCCGGACTAGCGGGACTGTACGAGCAGTACTTC. The chain uses TRBV10-2 and TRBJ2-7; 12 bases match TRBD2. This CDR3 is built from 16 residues. J gave up 4 bases and V 3 bases, and 7 bases lay outside the gene matches. Germline V gene lookup returns CDR1 WSHSY and CDR2 SAAADI.

The chain joins TRBV7-8 to TRBJ2-3; possible D gene TRBD1, 6 bases. The germline V gene has CDR1 SGHVS and CDR2 FQNEAQ. CDR3 length: 15 residues. V lost 7 bases, J lost 1 base, and 15 bases lay in between. The CDR3 reads CASTTRGSGTDTQYF. In nucleotides, the CDR3 is TGTGCCAGCACCACTAGGGGGAGCGGCACAGATACGCAGTATTTT.

The genes are TRBV9 and TRBJ2-3; no clear D. Looked up from germline, CDR1 is SGDLS and CDR2 is YYNGEE. The CDR3 covers 17 residues. The V gene lost 0 bases and the J gene lost 2 bases, with 16 bases spanning the gap. CDR3 amino acids: CASSVGRPSGITDTQYF. The CDR3 bases are TGTGCCAGCAGCGTAGGTCGACCAAGTGGGATCACAGATACGCAGTATTTT. Looking up the rest from reference TRBV9 and TRBJ2-3 gives the full variable domain: DSGVTQTPKHLITATGQRVTLRCSPRSGDLSVYWYQQSLDQGLQFLIQYYNGEERAKGNILERFSAQQFPDLHSELNLSSLELGDSALYFCASSVGRPSGITDTQYFGPGTRLTVL.

This chain joins TRBV5-8 and TRBJ2-1, with D perhaps being TRBD1 or TRBD2 (6 bases each). Deletions cut 5 bases from V and 9 bases from J, with 21 bases between. The germline V gene has CDR1 SGHTS and CDR2 YDEGEE. The CDR3 covers 15 residues. The CDR3 reads CASRAGTKWRGEQFF. The CDR3 nucleotides read TGTGCCAGCAGGGCCGGGACAAAGTGGAGGGGTGAGCAGTTCTTC.

This clone showed up just a few times. The V gene is TRBV28, the J gene TRBJ1-5; perhaps TRBD1 as D (5 bases). The CDR3 has 15 residues. The germline V gene encodes CDR1 MDHEN and CDR2 SYDVKM. The V end lost 5 bases, the J end lost 4 bases, and 15 bases lay between the germline ends. The CDR3: CASSTPSGPNQPQHF. DNA for the CDR3: TGTGCCAGCAGTACCCCGTCGGGACCGAATCAGCCCCAGCATTTT.

This clone was seen only a few times. The V call is TRBV30, the J call TRBJ2-4, with TRBD2 matching 8 bases. This CDR3 has 16 residues. The V and J ends lost 3 bases and 2 bases, in that order; junction bases with no gene match: 9. Germline lookup yields CDR1 GTSNPN and CDR2 SVGIG (reference sequence). The CDR3 nucleotides read TGTGCCTGGAGCATAGGAGTAGCGGGAACCAAAAACATTCAGTACTTC. Translated: CAWSIGVAGTKNIQYF.

This chain connects TRBV7-3 to TRBJ1-4; D unclear. This CDR3 is 17 amino acids long. The V end lost 1 base, the J end lost 3 bases, and 15 bases lay between the germline ends. Germline V CDR1 and CDR2: SGHTA, FQGTGA. The CDR3 DNA follows: TGTGCCAGCAGCTTAATCGGTTCGGCAGCACCTAATGAAAAACTGTTTTTT. It codes for CASSLIGSAAPNEKLFF.

The chain couples TRBV27 to TRBJ1-4; no definite D call. The V gene lost 2 bases and the J gene lost 4 bases, with 8 bases spanning the gap. Per germline, CDR1 MNHEY and CDR2 SMNVEV (reference sequence). The CDR3 totals 14 residues. The DNA for the CDR3 is TGTGCCAGCAGTTTAAGGAGTATTAATGAAAAACTGTTTTTT. It yields the protein CASSLRSINEKLFF.

J is TRBJ2-5 and V is TRBV29-1; 7 nucleotides align to TRBD2. With 6 bases clipped from V and 5 bases from J, the junction kept 12 bases outside the gene matches. The length of the CDR3 is 14 residues. The germline V gene encodes CDR1 SQVTM and CDR2 ANQGSEA. The chain's CDR3 is CSVVGGPGGETQYF. CDR3 DNA: TGCAGCGTCGTGGGGGGTCCCGGGGGGGAGACCCAGTACTTC.

The rearrangement joins TRBV30 to TRBJ1-1, with D maybe TRBD1 (5 bases). The CDR3 runs to 13 residues. Germline lookup yields CDR1 GTSNPN and CDR2 SVGIG (reference sequence). Trimming stripped 1 base from V and 4 bases from J, with 10 bases between. The CDR3 DNA reads TGTGCCTGGAGTGGAGGGGCGAGCACTGAAGCTTTCTTT. Residues: CAWSGGASTEAFF. The complete variable domain, with remaining parts taken from reference TRBV30 and TRBJ1-1, reads SQTIHQWPATLVQPVGSPLSLECTVEGTSNPNLYWYRQAAGRGLQLLFYSVGIGQISSEVPQNLSASRPQDRQFILSSKKLLLSDSGFYLCAWSGGASTEAFFGQGTRLTVV.

The chain links TRBV30 to TRBJ1-2; D uncertain. The length of the CDR3 is 13 residues. Germline CDR1 and CDR2: GTSNPN and SVGIG (reference sequence). Trimming cost V 4 bases and J 0 bases, with 9 bases left between them. The chain's CDR3 is CAWKFGTNYGYTF. The CDR3 DNA follows: TGTGCCTGGAAATTCGGGACTAACTATGGCTACACCTTC.

The rearrangement uses TRBV2 and TRBJ2-1; TRBD2 might be the D (6 bases). Germline V lookup: CDR1 SNHLY, CDR2 FYNNEI. CDR3 length: 14 residues. V was cut by 5 bases and J by 8 bases, with 16 bases left in between. The DNA of the CDR3 is TGTGCCAGCAGTTTCCAAGGGAGGTTCGATGAGCAGTTCTTC. Its protein is CASSFQGRFDEQFF.

The chain has TRBV7-9 and TRBJ2-1, with D hard to call. The CDR3 contains 13 residues. Germline V gene sequence: CDR1 SEHNR, CDR2 FQNEAQ (reference sequence). V was cut by 1 base and J by 10 bases, with 11 bases left in between. CDR3 amino acids: CASSLGVGGEQFF. For the CDR3, the DNA is TGTGCCAGCAGCTTAGGCGTTGGCGGCGAGCAGTTCTTC.

This chain links TRBV7-9 with TRBJ1-3; D may be TRBD1 (5 bases). Trimming took off 5 bases at V and 0 bases at J, with 14 bases between the two ends. Per germline, CDR1 SEHNR and CDR2 FQNEAQ (reference sequence). The CDR3 loop spans 16 amino acids. The CDR3 DNA reads TGTGCCAGCAGCGCCTGGGACGGCCTCTCTGGAAACACCATATATTTT. Amino acids: CASSAWDGLSGNTIYF.